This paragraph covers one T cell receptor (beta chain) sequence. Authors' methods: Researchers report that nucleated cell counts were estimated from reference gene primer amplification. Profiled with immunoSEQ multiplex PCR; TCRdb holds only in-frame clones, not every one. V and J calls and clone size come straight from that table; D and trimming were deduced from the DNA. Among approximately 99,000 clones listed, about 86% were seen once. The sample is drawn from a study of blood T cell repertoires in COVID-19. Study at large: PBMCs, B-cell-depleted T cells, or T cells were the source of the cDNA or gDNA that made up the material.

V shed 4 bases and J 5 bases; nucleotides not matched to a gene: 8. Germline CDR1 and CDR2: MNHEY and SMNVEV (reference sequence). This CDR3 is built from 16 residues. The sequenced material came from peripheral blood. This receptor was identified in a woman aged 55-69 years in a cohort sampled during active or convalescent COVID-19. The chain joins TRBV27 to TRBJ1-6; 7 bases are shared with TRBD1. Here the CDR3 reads CASSSRATGNNSPLHF. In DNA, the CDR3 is TGTGCCAGCAGTTCCCGGGCGACAGGGAATAATTCACCCCTCCACTTT.